This TCR beta chain was recovered during a study of T cells in Graves' hyperthyroidism and ophthalmopathy. The CDR3 has 12 residues. Germline V gene data show CDR1 as SEHNR and CDR2 as FQNEAQ (reference sequence). Amplified TCR beta CDR3 regions came from RNA transcripts. A first-round RT-PCR of the TCR CDR3 used the HTBI primer set. Via MiXCR, TCRdb re-called the multiplex PCR reads, giving one row per CDR3 protein. Altogether some 180,000 distinct CDR3 sequences are present, 17% being singletons, with the ten largest covering 53%. This clonotype appeared many times. An end of the junction differs from the germline gene, which may be a read error.

The material sequenced was blood. This rearrangement joins TRBV7-9 to TRBJ2-7, with D unclear. This clonotype was obtained from a woman aged 50 to 65 with Graves' hyperthyroidism. The CDR3 nucleotides are TGTGCCAACAGCAGTCCGGGCTACGAGCAGTACTTC. It is translated as CANSSPGYEQYF.